This is a list of T cell receptor beta chains from one sample in a study of cytomegalovirus exposure and HLA in healthy donors. Produced via immunoSEQ multiplex PCR; TCRdb's table is partial and in-frame only. This sample's clone table lists fewer than 150,000 clones. The sequenced sample consisted of PBMCs. Source of these receptors: a woman in her sixties or seventies in good health and CMV-seronegative. Each CDR3 is given with its conserved first and last residue. A D gene is named only where the DNA matches it firmly.

J gene | D gene | V gene | CDR3 protein | CDR3 DNA
TRBJ1-3 | NA | TRBV28 | CASSLRRVHGNTIYF | TGTGCCAGCAGTTTGCGCAGGGTTCATGGAAACACCATATATTTT
TRBJ1-4 | TRBD1 | TRBV5-1 | CASSSYRQGATNEKLFF | TGCGCCAGCAGCTCCTACCGACAGGGGGCAACTAATGAAAAACTGTTTTTT
TRBJ1-1 | NA | TRBV7-3 | CASSPGLITEAFF | TGTGCCAGCAGCCCTGGACTTATCACTGAAGCTTTCTTT
TRBJ1-2 | TRBD1 | TRBV28 | CASSSPDRGGYTF | TGTGCCAGCAGTTCGCCCGACAGGGGTGGCTACACCTTC
TRBJ1-3 | NA | TRBV11-2 | CASSHSESSGNTIYF | TGTGCCAGCAGCCACTCGGAGAGCTCTGGAAACACCATATATTTT
TRBJ1-2 | TRBD1 | TRBV18 | CASSPRQGAGYTF | TGTGCCAGCTCACCACGACAGGGTGCCGGCTACACCTTC
TRBJ1-5 | NA | TRBV6-1 | CASSEGGESQHF | TGTGCCAGCAGTGAGGGGGGAGAGTCCCAGCATTTT
TRBJ2-1 | NA | TRBV25-1 | CASHISGPYNEQFF | TGTGCCAGCCATATAAGCGGCCCCTACAATGAGCAGTTCTTC
TRBJ2-1 | TRBD2 | TRBV7-8 | CASSSISGMSSYNEQFF | TGTGCCAGCAGCTCCATTAGCGGGATGAGCTCCTACAATGAGCAGTTCTTC
TRBJ1-2 | TRBD1 | TRBV7-8 | CASSLTGTGPYGYTF | TGTGCCAGCAGCTTAACCGGGACAGGGCCCTATGGCTACACCTTC
TRBJ1-1 | TRBD1 | TRBV19 | CASSLGQGTEAFF | TGTGCCAGTAGCCTGGGACAGGGGACTGAAGCTTTCTTT
TRBJ2-5 | TRBD2 | TRBV28 | CASSPLAGGRETQYF | TGTGCCAGCAGTCCTCTAGCGGGGGGGCGAGAGACCCAGTACTTC
TRBJ2-1 | NA | TRBV6-1 | CASSEGVGFEDEQFF | TGTGCCAGCAGTGAAGGTGTTGGGTTTGAGGATGAGCAGTTCTTC
TRBJ2-7 | TRBD1 | TRBV29-1 | CSVEGQGARYEQYF | TGCAGCGTTGAAGGACAGGGGGCAAGGTACGAGCAGTACTTC
TRBJ2-7 | NA | TRBV18 | CASSPRPEVNEQYF | TGTGCCAGCTCACCAAGACCGGAGGTAAACGAGCAGTACTTC
TRBJ1-1 | NA | TRBV9 | CASSVAGDTEAFF | TGTGCCAGCAGCGTAGCAGGGGACACTGAAGCTTTCTTT
TRBJ1-4 | TRBD1 | TRBV28 | CASSLSGGHNEKLFF | TGTGCCAGCAGTTTATCAGGGGGCCATAATGAAAAACTGTTTTTT
TRBJ2-2 | TRBD2 | TRBV29-1 | CSVGLDSAGTGELFF | TGCAGCGTCGGACTAGACAGCGCGGGGACCGGGGAGCTGTTTTTT
TRBJ2-7 | NA | TRBV4-1 | CASSPTGSYEQYF | TGCGCCAGCAGCCCTACCGGGAGTTACGAGCAGTACTTC
TRBJ1-3 | NA | TRBV6-1 | CASSEAATSGNTIYF | TGTGCCAGCAGTGAGGCGGCGACCTCTGGAAACACCATATATTTT
TRBJ2-1 | NA | TRBV28 | CASSRTPGYNEQFF | TGTGCCAGCAGTCGAACCCCAGGCTACAATGAGCAGTTCTTC
TRBJ1-5 | NA | TRBV18 | CASSPYGAGSYSNQPQHF | TGTGCCAGCTCACCATACGGAGCGGGGAGTTATAGCAATCAGCCCCAGCATTTT
TRBJ2-5 | NA | TRBV7-2 | CASSLMTSQETQYF | TGTGCCAGCAGCTTAATGACTTCCCAAGAGACCCAGTACTTC
TRBJ2-1 | TRBD2 | TRBV9 | CASSATSGKIYEQFF | TGTGCCAGCAGCGCGACTAGCGGGAAGATCTATGAGCAGTTCTTC
TRBJ1-1 | TRBD1 | TRBV18 | CASSPRGQGMNTEAFF | TGTGCCAGCTCACCTAGGGGGCAGGGTATGAACACTGAAGCTTTCTTT
TRBJ2-7 | NA | TRBV19 | CASTNTGEYEQYF | TGTGCCAGTACCAATACCGGGGAGTACGAGCAGTACTTC
TRBJ2-7 | NA | TRBV6-5 | CASSPLASYEQYF | TGTGCCAGCAGCCCGTTGGCCTCCTACGAGCAGTACTTC
TRBJ1-3 | NA | TRBV7-9 | CASSFKGLNSGNTIYF | TGTGCCAGCAGCTTTAAGGGGCTGAACTCTGGAAACACCATATATTTT
TRBJ1-2 | TRBD1 | TRBV6-5 | CASSYTGGGYGYTF | TGTGCCAGCAGTTACACAGGGGGCGGGTATGGCTACACCTTC
TRBJ2-2 | TRBD2 | TRBV9 | CASSPPSIAGATGELFF | TGTGCCAGCAGCCCGCCGTCTATAGCGGGAGCAACCGGGGAGCTGTTTTTT
TRBJ2-2 | NA | TRBV27 | CASSLIGVAGELFF | TGTGCCAGCAGTTTAATCGGGGTTGCCGGGGAGCTGTTTTTT
TRBJ1-5 | NA | TRBV30 | CAWSGGLGSNQPQHF | TGTGCCTGGAGTGGGGGACTGGGTAGCAATCAGCCCCAGCATTTT
TRBJ1-3 | NA | TRBV13 | CASSLRWGVGGNTIYF | TGTGCCAGCAGCTTAAGGTGGGGGGTAGGAGGAAACACCATATATTTT
TRBJ2-3 | TRBD2 | TRBV6-4 | CASSEQAGSTDTQYF | TGTGCCAGCAGTGAACAAGCGGGGAGCACAGATACGCAGTATTTT
TRBJ1-6 | NA | TRBV23-1 | CASIWGESPLHF | TGCGCCAGCATTTGGGGGGAATCACCCCTCCACTTT
TRBJ1-2 | NA | TRBV10-2 | CASSESTRRDYGYTF | TGCGCCAGCAGTGAGTCGACCAGGCGAGACTATGGCTACACCTTC
TRBJ1-1 | TRBD1 | TRBV7-3 | CASSSAGTGSRMNTEAFF | TGTGCCAGCAGCTCCGCCGGGACAGGGAGCAGAATGAACACTGAAGCTTTCTTT
TRBJ2-1 | NA | TRBV5-1 | CASSMGGGSGPYNEQFF | TGCGCCAGCAGCATGGGGGGCGGGAGTGGCCCCTACAATGAGCAGTTCTTC
TRBJ2-3 | TRBD2 | TRBV10-1 | CASSASGGFTDTQYF | TGCGCCAGCAGTGCTTCGGGAGGGTTCACAGATACGCAGTATTTT
TRBJ2-7 | TRBD2 | TRBV18 | CASSPPGRGGYEQYF | TGTGCCAGCTCACCACCCGGGAGGGGGGGCTACGAGCAGTACTTC
TRBJ1-1 | NA | TRBV19 | CASKHSKMNTEAFF | TGTGCCAGTAAACACAGCAAAATGAACACTGAAGCTTTCTTT